These 2 T cell receptor beta chains came from one sample sequenced in a study of OX40 agonist ivuxolimab in advanced cancers. The assay was immunoSEQ multiplex PCR, and TCRdb's table has in-frame clones only and misses some. The repertoire has around 99,000 clones, approximately 90% of them found once; the top ten carry approximately 1.2%. The sequences come from CD4+ or CD8+ T cells sorted from blood, collected in a trial of the OX40 agonist ivuxolimab. All receptors derive from an adult with an advanced solid tumor such as melanoma, head and neck, liver or kidney cancer.

This rearrangement joins TRBV7-2 to TRBJ1-4, with unresolved D. CDR1 is SGHTA and CDR2 is FQGNSA in the germline V gene. The CDR3 has 14 residues. V lost 5 bases and J 8 bases, leaving 15 bases between the germline ends. The CDR3: CASSLPGIGEKLFF. CDR3 bases: TGTGCCAGCAGCCTCCCCGGGATTGGGGAAAAACTGTTTTTT.

This rearrangement joins TRBV27 to TRBJ2-5; D possibly corresponds to TRBD2 (5 bases). Germline CDR1 MNHEY, CDR2 SMNVEV (reference sequence). The length of the CDR3 is 14 residues. V was clipped by 2 bases and J by 3 bases, with 10 bases between them. CDR3 nucleotides: TGTGCCAGCAGTTTAAGTTGGCGGGAAGAGACCCAGTACTTC. Its translation: CASSLSWREETQYF.